The 10 T cell receptor beta chains below come from one sample, sequenced in a study of somatic mutations in cytotoxic T cells in rheumatoid arthritis. Sequencing used immunoSEQ multiplex PCR; TCRdb keeps in-frame clones, though not all of them. The data hold about 18,000 clones, with approximately 84% observed a single time. The sample comprised CD8+ T cells sorted from blood. Every receptor here comes from an adult with rheumatoid arthritis.

A note on this clone: One junction end does not reproduce the germline sequence, and a read error may be involved. This chain joins TRBV29-1 and TRBJ1-4; D is perhaps TRBD1 (6 bases). CDR3 size: 8 residues. Germline CDR1 reads SQVTM; CDR2 reads ANQGSEA. This CDR3 is CSVDSGVF. CDR3 sequence (DNA): TGCAGCGTTGATTCAGGGGTCTTT.

V usage is TRBV11-3 and J usage is TRBJ2-3; TRBD2 agrees at 11 bases. In germline, CDR1 is SGHNT, CDR2 YENEEA. The CDR3 sequence is 18 residues long. V lost 4 bases to trimming and J lost 1 base; unmatched junction nucleotides: 10. The CDR3 spells CASSSGTSGPLGTDTQYF. DNA of the CDR3: TGTGCCAGCAGCTCCGGGACTAGCGGTCCGCTTGGCACAGATACGCAGTATTTT.

This chain uses TRBV4-2 with TRBJ2-7; 9 bases match TRBD1. CDR1 is LGHNA and CDR2 is YNFKEQ in the germline V gene. The CDR3 sequence is 17 residues long. V lost 1 base and J lost 4; bases outside the gene matches: 11. This CDR3 is CASSQASTGGARYEQYF. The CDR3 coding sequence is TGTGCCAGCAGCCAAGCTTCTACAGGGGGCGCTAGGTACGAGCAGTACTTC.

The chain employs TRBV6-5 and TRBJ2-2; 7 bases agree with TRBD2. V trimming: 2 bases; J trimming: 3 bases; junction bases outside the gene matches: 0. In germline, CDR1 is MNHEY, CDR2 SVGAGI. The CDR3 is 14 amino acids. The CDR3 sequence is CASSYGGDTGELFF. CDR3 in DNA: TGTGCCAGCAGTTACGGGGGGGACACCGGGGAGCTGTTTTTT.

This clone was seen once. This chain uses TRBV11-3 with TRBJ2-4, with D possibly called TRBD1 or TRBD2 (5 bases each). V gave up 0 bases and J gave up 3 bases, with 18 bases separating them. The CDR3 runs 18 residues. Germline assignment: CDR1 SGHNT and CDR2 YENEEA. The CDR3: CASSLDPWDVGIKNIQYF. DNA for the CDR3: TGTGCCAGCAGCTTAGATCCATGGGACGTTGGAATCAAAAACATTCAGTACTTC.

This clone was recorded once. The gene calls are TRBV9 and TRBJ2-7, with D perhaps being TRBD1 or TRBD2 (5 bases each). The germline gives CDR1 SGDLS, CDR2 YYNGEE. Trimming took 0 bases from V and 4 from J, leaving 17 bases between them. The CDR3 totals 16 residues. CDR3 nucleotides: TGTGCCAGCAGCGTAGGAGGGGCTAGCCCTTGGTACGAGCAGTACTTC. Translated, it gives CASSVGGASPWYEQYF.

This chain links TRBV7-8 with TRBJ2-1, with 7 nucleotides matching TRBD2. The CDR3 is 16 residues long. Germline V lookup: CDR1 SGHVS, CDR2 FQNEAQ. Unmatched junction bases numbered 9, after V lost 5 bases and J lost 2 bases. The CDR3 region has the DNA TGTGCCAGCAGCGCCCGGCGCGGGAGTACCTACAATGAGCAGTTCTTC. Its protein product is CASSARRGSTYNEQFF.

The chain combines TRBV5-6 with TRBJ1-2, with D possibly being TRBD1 (5 bases). The CDR3 runs to 12 residues. With 0 bases removed from V and 9 bases from J, the gap between germline ends came to 9 bases. Germline-derived CDR1 and CDR2 are SGHDT and YYEEEE. The CDR3 region is CASSLDGQSYTF. The CDR3 DNA sequence: TGTGCCAGCAGCTTGGACGGACAAAGCTACACCTTC.

This clone was observed once. V usage is TRBV15 and J usage is TRBJ1-3; TRBD1 is a possible D gene (5 bases). Trimming cost V 8 bases and J 4 bases, with 15 bases left between them. CDR3 length: 14 residues. Germline assignment: CDR1 LNHNV and CDR2 YYDKDF (reference sequence). Here the CDR3 reads CATGYAGSGNTIYF. As DNA, the CDR3 is TGTGCCACCGGGTATGCAGGGTCCGGAAACACCATATATTTT.

J is TRBJ1-2 and V is TRBV6-4; D is uncertain. The CDR3 runs to 16 residues. CDR1 and CDR2 from the germline V gene are MRHNA and SNTAGT. Trimming took 0 bases from V and 4 from J, leaving 15 bases between them. The CDR3 spells CASSDSVSGSSYGYTF. In nucleotides, the CDR3 is TGTGCCAGCAGTGACTCGGTGTCAGGTTCCTCCTATGGCTACACCTTC.